Listed below are T cell receptor beta chains from one sample, sequenced in a study of CD8 T cells in Susac syndrome. TCRdb itself ran the immunoSEQ multiplex PCR reads through MiXCR, one entry per CDR3 protein. The data contain some 450,000 distinct CDR3 sequences, approximately 89% of them singletons. The sample taken for sequencing was CD8+ T cells from PBMCs. The receptors stem from a human donor with multiple sclerosis. Each CDR3 is given with its conserved first and last residue. The D gene is left open where the match is weak. Part of the rows lack a size; the others show once, few, many or a class for expanded clones.

TRBV6-1	TRBJ2-1	.	TRBD2	CASRRAGTSGLGDNNEQFF	TGTGCCAGCAGAAGAGCCGGGACTAGCGGGTTAGGGGATAACAATGAGCAGTTCTTC
TRBV28	TRBJ2-2	.	TRBD2	CASRDPGLAGGSGELFF	TGTGCCAGCAGAGATCCGGGACTAGCGGGAGGGTCCGGGGAGCTGTTTTTT
TRBV27	TRBJ2-7	.	TRBD1	CASQQGKNEQYF	TGTGCCAGCCAACAGGGGAAGAACGAGCAGTACTTC
TRBV27	TRBJ2-7	few	.	CASHSAMGSTTEQYF	TGTGCCAGCCATTCCGCCATGGGCTCGACTACCGAGCAGTACTTC
TRBV5-1	TRBJ2-7	once	.	CASSWSVTYEQYF	TGCGCCAGCAGCTGGAGCGTAACGTACGAGCAGTACTTC
TRBV28	TRBJ2-5	.	.	CASSPLSDLQETQYF	TGTGCCAGCAGTCCCCTTTCTGACCTTCAAGAGACCCAGTACTTC
TRBV23-1	TRBJ2-7	.	.	CASSQLQGSGEQYF	TGCGCCAGCAGTCAATTACAGGGTTCTGGGGAGCAGTACTTC
TRBV27	TRBJ2-1	.	.	CASSLFSIASYNEQFF	TGTGCCAGCAGCCTCTTTAGCATCGCCTCCTACAATGAGCAGTTCTTC
TRBV4-1	TRBJ1-5	.	.	CASSQGWVTDSNQPQHF	TGCGCCAGCAGCCAGGGTTGGGTGACAGATAGCAATCAGCCCCAGCATTTT
TRBV7-7	TRBJ2-2	.	.	CASSLGGSLNTGELFF	TGTGCTAGCAGCTTAGGGGGATCGTTGAACACCGGGGAGCTGTTTTTT
TRBV20-1	TRBJ1-1	.	.	CSASGGAGGAEAFF	TGCAGTGCTAGTGGCGGGGCTGGGGGTGCTGAAGCTTTCTTT
TRBV29-1	TRBJ1-1	.	TRBD1	CSVDTGGTEAFF	TGCAGCGTGGATACAGGGGGCACTGAAGCTTTCTTT
TRBV11-2	TRBJ2-2	.	.	CASSLVGSGGELFF	TGTGCCAGCAGCTTAGTGGGGTCAGGCGGGGAGCTGTTTTTT
TRBV28	TRBJ2-7	.	.	CASSPQAGSYEQYF	TGTGCCAGCAGTCCCCAGGCAGGCTCCTACGAGCAGTACTTC
TRBV15	TRBJ2-1	.	.	CATSRYGPGTLTYNEQFF	TGTGCCACCAGCAGATACGGTCCCGGGACCCTAACCTACAATGAGCAGTTCTTC
TRBV27	TRBJ2-3	.	.	CASSGNYTDTQYF	TGTGCCAGCAGTGGAAACTACACAGATACGCAGTATTTT
TRBV7-9	TRBJ1-1	.	.	CASSLWTAEAFF	TGTGCCAGCAGCCTCTGGACAGCTGAAGCTTTCTTT
TRBV6-4	TRBJ2-7	.	.	CASSDSWKGKDEQYF	TGTGCCAGCAGTGACTCTTGGAAGGGAAAGGACGAGCAGTACTTC